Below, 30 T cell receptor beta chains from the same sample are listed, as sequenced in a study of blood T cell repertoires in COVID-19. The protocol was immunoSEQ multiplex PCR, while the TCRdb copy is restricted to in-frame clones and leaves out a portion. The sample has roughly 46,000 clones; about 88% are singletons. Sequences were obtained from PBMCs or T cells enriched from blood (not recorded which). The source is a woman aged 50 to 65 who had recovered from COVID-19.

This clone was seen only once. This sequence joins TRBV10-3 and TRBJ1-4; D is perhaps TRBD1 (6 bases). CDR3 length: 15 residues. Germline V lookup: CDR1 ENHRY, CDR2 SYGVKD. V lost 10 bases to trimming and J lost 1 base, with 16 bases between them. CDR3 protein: CATSGGGGTNEKLFF. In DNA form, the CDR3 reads TGTGCCACCTCCGGGGGCGGGGGAACTAATGAAAAACTGTTTTTT.

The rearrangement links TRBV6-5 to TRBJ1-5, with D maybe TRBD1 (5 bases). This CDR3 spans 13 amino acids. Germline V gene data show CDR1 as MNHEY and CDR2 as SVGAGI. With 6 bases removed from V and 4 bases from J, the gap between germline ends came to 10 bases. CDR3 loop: CASSRASNQPQHF. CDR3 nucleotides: TGTGCCAGCAGCAGGGCCTCGAATCAGCCCCAGCATTTT.

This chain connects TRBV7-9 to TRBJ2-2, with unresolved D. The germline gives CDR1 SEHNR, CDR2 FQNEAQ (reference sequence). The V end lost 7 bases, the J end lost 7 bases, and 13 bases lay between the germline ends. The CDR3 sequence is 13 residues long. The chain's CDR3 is CASTLTVGGELFF. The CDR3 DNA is TGTGCCAGCACCCTTACGGTCGGCGGGGAGCTGTTTTTT.

The CDR3 nucleotides are TGCGCCAGCACCGCAGGGTCCAGTCCCCAGCATTTT. Residues: CASTAGSSPQHF. The chain uses TRBV10-1 and TRBJ1-5, with D perhaps matching TRBD1 (5 bases). The ends were cut back, 7 bases at V and 10 bases at J, with 14 bases in the middle. The CDR3 length is 12 residues. The germline CDR1 and CDR2 sequences are WNHNN and SYGVQD (reference sequence).

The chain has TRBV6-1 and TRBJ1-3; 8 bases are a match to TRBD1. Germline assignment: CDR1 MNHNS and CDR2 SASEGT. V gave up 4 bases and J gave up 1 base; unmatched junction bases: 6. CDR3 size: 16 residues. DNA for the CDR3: TGTGCCAGCAGTGGGCTGACAGGGGAGTCTGGAAACACCATATATTTT. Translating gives CASSGLTGESGNTIYF.

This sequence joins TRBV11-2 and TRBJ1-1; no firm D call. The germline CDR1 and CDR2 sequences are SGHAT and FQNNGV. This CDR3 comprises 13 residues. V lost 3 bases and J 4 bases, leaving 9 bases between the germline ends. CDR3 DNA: TGTGCCAGCAGCTTGACGGAGGGCACTGAAGCTTTCTTT. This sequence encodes CASSLTEGTEAFF.

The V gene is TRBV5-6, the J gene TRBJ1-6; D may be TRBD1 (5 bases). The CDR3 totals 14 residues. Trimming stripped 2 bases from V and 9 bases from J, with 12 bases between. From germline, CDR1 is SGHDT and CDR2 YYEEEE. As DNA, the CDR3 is TGTGCCAGCAGCTTCATTCAGCAGGGTTCACCCCTCCACTTT. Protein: CASSFIQQGSPLHF.

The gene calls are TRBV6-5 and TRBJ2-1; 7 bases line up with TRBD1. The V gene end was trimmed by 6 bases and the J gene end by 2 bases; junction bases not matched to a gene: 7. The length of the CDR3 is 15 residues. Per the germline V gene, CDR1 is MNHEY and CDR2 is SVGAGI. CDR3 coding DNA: TGTGCCAGCAGATCAGACAGGGCCACCTACAATGAGCAGTTCTTC. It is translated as CASRSDRATYNEQFF.

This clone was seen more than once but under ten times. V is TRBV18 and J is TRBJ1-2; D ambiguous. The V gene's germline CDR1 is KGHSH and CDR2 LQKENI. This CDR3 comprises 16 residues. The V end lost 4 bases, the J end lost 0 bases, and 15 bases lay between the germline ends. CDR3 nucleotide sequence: TGTGCCAGCTCACAAACATATACCGAAGCTAACTATGGCTACACCTTC. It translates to CASSQTYTEANYGYTF.

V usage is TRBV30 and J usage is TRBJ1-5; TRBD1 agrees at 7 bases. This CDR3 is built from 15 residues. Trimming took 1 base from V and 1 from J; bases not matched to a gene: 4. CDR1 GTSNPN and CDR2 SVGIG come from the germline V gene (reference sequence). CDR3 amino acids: CAWSAQTGSNQPQHF. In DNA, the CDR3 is TGTGCCTGGAGTGCGCAGACAGGGAGCAATCAGCCCCAGCATTTT.

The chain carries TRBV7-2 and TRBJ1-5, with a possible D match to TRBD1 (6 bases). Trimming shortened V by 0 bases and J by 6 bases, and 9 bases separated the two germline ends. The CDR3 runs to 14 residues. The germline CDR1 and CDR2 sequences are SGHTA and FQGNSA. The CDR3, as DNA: TGTGCCAGCAGCTTAGCCCTCAGGGGTCAGCCCCAGCATTTT. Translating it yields CASSLALRGQPQHF.

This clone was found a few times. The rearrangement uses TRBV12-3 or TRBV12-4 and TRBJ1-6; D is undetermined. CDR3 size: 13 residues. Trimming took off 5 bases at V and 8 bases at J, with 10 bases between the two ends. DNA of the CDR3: TGTGCCAGCAGTCCGCTCACGGATTCACCCCTCCACTTT. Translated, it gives CASSPLTDSPLHF.

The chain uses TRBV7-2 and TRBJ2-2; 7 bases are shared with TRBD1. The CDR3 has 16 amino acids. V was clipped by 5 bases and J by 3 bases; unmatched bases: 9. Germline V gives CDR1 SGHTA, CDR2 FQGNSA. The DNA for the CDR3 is TGTGCCAGCAGCGTATCCCAGGGGGTCTACACCGGGGAGCTGTTTTTT. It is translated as CASSVSQGVYTGELFF.

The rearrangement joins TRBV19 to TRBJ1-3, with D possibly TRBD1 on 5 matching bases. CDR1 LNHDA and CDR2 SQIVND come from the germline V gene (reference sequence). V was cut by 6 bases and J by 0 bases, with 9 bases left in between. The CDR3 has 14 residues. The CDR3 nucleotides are TGTGCCAGTAGGGACACTTCCTCTGGAAACACCATATATTTT. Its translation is CASRDTSSGNTIYF.

The CDR3 loop reads CASSYRGGGYGYTF. The CDR3 bases are TGTGCCAGCAGTTACCGCGGGGGAGGGTATGGCTACACCTTC. The chain uses TRBV6-5 and TRBJ1-2; a weak D match, TRBD1 (5 bases). Trimming cost V 2 bases and J 5 bases, with 12 bases left between them. The CDR3 spans 14 residues. CDR1 and CDR2 (germline): MNHEY, SVGAGI.

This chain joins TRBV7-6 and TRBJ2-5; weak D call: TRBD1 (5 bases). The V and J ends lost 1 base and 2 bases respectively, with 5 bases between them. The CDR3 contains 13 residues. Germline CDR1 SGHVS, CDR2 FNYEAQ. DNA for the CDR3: TGTGCCAGCAGCTTAGGACAGCAAGAGACCCAGTACTTC. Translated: CASSLGQQETQYF.

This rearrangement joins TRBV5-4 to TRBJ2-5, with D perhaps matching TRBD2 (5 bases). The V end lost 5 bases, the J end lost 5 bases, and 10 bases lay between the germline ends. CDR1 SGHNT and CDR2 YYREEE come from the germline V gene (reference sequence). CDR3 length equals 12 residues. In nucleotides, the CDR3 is TGTGCCAGCAGGCAGACGGGGGAGACCCAGTACTTC. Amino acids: CASRQTGETQYF.

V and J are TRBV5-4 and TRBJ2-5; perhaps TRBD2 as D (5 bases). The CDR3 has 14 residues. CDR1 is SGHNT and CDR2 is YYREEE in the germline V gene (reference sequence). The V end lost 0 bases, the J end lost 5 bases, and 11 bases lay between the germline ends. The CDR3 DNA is TGTGCCAGCAGCTTGGGCGGCCCGGGGGAGACCCAGTACTTC. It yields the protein CASSLGGPGETQYF.

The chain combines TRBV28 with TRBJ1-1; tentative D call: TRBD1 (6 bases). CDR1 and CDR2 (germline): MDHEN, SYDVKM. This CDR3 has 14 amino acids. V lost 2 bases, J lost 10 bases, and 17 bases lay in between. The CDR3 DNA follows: TGTGCCAGCAGTTTAGGGGGCGATCGGGTAGTAGCTTTCTTT. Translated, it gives CASSLGGDRVVAFF.

This CDR3 is CASSLSRDQPQHF. The CDR3 region has the DNA TGTGCCAGCAGTTTAAGTCGGGATCAGCCCCAGCATTTT. The V and J genes are TRBV12-3 or TRBV12-4 and TRBJ1-5; D is ambiguous. The CDR3 has 13 amino acids. Between the trimmed V and J ends, which lost 2 bases and 5 bases, there was a span of 7 bases.

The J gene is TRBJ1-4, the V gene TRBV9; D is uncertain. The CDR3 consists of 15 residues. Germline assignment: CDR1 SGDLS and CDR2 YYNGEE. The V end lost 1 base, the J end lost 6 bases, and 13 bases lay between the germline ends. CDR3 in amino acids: CASSVMSDSYEKLFF. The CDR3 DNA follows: TGTGCCAGCAGCGTAATGTCAGATTCATATGAAAAACTGTTTTTT. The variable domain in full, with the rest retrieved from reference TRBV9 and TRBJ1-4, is DSGVTQTPKHLITATGQRVTLRCSPRSGDLSVYWYQQSLDQGLQFLIQYYNGEERAKGNILERFSAQQFPDLHSELNLSSLELGDSALYFCASSVMSDSYEKLFFGSGTQLSVL.

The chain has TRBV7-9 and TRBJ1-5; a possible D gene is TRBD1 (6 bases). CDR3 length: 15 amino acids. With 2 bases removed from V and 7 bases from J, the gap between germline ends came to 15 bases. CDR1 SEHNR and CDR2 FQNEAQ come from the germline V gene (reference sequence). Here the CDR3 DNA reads TGTGCCAGCAGCTTATCAGGGGCCCCACGGCAGCCCCAGCATTTT. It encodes CASSLSGAPRQPQHF.

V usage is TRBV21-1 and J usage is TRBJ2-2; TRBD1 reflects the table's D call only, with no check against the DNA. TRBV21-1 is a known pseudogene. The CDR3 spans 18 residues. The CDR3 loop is CASSKALGQGANTGELFF. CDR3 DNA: TGTGCCAGCAGCAAAGCGCTCGGACAGGGTGCGAACACCGGGGAGCTGTTTTTT.

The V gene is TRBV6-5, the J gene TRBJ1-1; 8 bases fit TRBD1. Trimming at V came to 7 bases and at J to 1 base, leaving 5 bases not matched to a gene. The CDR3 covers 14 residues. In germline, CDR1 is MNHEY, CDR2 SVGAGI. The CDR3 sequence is CASKRDRSNTEAFF. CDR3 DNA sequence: TGTGCCAGCAAACGGGACAGGTCGAACACTGAAGCTTTCTTT.

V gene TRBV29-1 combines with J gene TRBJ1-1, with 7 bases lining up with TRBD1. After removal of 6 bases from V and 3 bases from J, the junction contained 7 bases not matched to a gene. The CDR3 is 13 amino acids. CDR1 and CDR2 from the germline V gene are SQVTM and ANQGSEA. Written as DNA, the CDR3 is TGCAGCGTGGCAGACAGGGCCTACACTGAAGCTTTCTTT. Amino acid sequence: CSVADRAYTEAFF.

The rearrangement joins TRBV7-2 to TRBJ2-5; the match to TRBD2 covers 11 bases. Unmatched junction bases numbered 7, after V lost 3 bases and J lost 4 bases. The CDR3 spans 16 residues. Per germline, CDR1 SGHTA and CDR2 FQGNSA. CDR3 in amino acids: CASSFVMGTSGETQYF. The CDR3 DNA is TGTGCCAGCAGCTTCGTAATGGGGACTAGCGGAGAGACCCAGTACTTC. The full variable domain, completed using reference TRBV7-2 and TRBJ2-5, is GAGVSQSPSNKVTEKGKDVELRCDPISGHTALYWYRQSLGQGLEFLIYFQGNSAPDKSGLPSDRFSAERTGGSVSTLTIQRTQQEDSAVYLCASSFVMGTSGETQYFGPGTRLLVL.

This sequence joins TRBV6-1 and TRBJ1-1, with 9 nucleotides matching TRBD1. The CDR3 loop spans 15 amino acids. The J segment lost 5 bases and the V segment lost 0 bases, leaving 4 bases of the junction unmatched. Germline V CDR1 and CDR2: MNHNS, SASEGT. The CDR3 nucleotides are TGTGCCAGCAGTGAAGCTAGGGGACAGGGAACTGAAGCTTTCTTT. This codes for CASSEARGQGTEAFF.

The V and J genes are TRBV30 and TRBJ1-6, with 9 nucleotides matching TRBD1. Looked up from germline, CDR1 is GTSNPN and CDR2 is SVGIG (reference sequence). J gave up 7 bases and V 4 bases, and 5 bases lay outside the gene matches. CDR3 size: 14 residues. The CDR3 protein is CAWTGTGMNSPLHF. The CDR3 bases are TGTGCCTGGACCGGGACAGGGATGAATTCACCCCTCCACTTT.

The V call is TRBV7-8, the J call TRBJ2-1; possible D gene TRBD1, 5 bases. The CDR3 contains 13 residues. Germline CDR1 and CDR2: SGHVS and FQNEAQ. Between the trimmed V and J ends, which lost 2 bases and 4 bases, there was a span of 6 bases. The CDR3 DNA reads TGTGCCAGCAGCTTACAGGGTTACAATGAGCAGTTCTTC. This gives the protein CASSLQGYNEQFF.

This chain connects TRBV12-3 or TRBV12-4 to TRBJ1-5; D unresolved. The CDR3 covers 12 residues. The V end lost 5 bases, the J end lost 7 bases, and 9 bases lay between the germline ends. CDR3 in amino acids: CASSPDLQPQHF. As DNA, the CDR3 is TGTGCCAGCAGTCCCGACTTACAGCCCCAGCATTTT.